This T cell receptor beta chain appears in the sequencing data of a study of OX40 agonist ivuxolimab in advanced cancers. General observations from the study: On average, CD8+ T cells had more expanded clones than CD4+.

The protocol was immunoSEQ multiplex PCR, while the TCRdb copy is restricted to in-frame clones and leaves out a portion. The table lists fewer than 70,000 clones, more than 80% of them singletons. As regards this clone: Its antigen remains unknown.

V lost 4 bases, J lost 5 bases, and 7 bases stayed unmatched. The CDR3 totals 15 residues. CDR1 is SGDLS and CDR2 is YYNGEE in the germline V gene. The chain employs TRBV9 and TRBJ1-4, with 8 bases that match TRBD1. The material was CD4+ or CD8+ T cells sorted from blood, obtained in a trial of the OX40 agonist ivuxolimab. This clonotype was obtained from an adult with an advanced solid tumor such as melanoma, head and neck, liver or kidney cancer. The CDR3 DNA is TGTGCCAGCAGCTACCGGGCAGGGGGCAATGAAAAACTGTTTTTT. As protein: CASSYRAGGNEKLFF.